The 5 T cell receptor beta chains below all came from one sample that was sequenced in a study of T cell responses to AZD1222 COVID-19 vaccine. Sequenced by immunoSEQ multiplex PCR; TCRdb stores in-frame clones only, minus some. Of 54,000 or so clones detected, 80% to 90% appear once; the ten largest clones hold roughly 14%. The sequences come from peripheral blood, collected on day 0 of AZD1222 vaccination. The receptors were gathered from an adult in good health.

This CDR3 is CASSQDWEAFTDTQYF. CDR3 sequence (DNA): TGCGCCAGCAGCCAAGATTGGGAGGCTTTCACAGATACGCAGTATTTT. The gene calls are TRBV4-1 and TRBJ2-3, with D perhaps TRBD2 (6 bases). Germline lookup yields CDR1 MGHRA and CDR2 YSYEKL. With 0 bases removed from V and 2 bases from J, the gap between germline ends came to 12 bases. The CDR3 runs 16 residues.

Remarks on this clone: Germline is not matched at one junction end, which may reflect a read error. The chain recombines TRBV7-3 with TRBJ2-1; 7 bases align to TRBD2. Germline values: CDR1 SGHTA, CDR2 FQGTGA. The CDR3 has 15 amino acids. The CDR3 loop reads CASSLEPWDYHEQFF. The CDR3 region has the DNA TGTGCCAGCAGCTTAGAACCCTGGGACTACCATGAGCAGTTCTTC.

V is TRBV9 and J is TRBJ2-7; D remains unclear. V lost 0 bases to trimming and J lost 4 bases, with 8 bases between them. The CDR3 runs to 13 residues. Germline V gene lookup returns CDR1 SGDLS and CDR2 YYNGEE. CDR3 DNA sequence: TGTGCCAGCAGCGTAGACTCCCGATACGAGCAGTACTTC. Translation: CASSVDSRYEQYF.

This clone was observed a handful of times. The chain carries TRBV7-9 and TRBJ2-2; no clear D. CDR1 SEHNR and CDR2 FQNEAQ come from the germline V gene (reference sequence). Trimming removed 4 bases from V and 4 bases from J, with 13 bases in between. CDR3 length: 15 amino acids. The CDR3 loop reads CASSSPRTITGELFF. The CDR3 DNA reads as TGTGCCAGCAGCTCCCCGCGAACCATCACCGGGGAGCTGTTTTTT.

This clone occurred a few times. The CDR3 coding sequence is TGTGCCAGCAGCTCCAGGTCCTCAGGAAACACCATATATTTT. This sequence encodes CASSSRSSGNTIYF. This chain joins TRBV7-2 and TRBJ1-3; no reliable D call. Germline CDR1 and CDR2: SGHTA and FQGNSA. There are 14 residues in the CDR3. The V gene lost 4 bases and the J gene lost 4 bases, with 11 bases spanning the gap.